Below, 28 T cell receptor beta chains from the same sample are listed, as sequenced in a study of cytomegalovirus exposure and HLA in healthy donors. The PCR had 60 Vbeta and 13 Jbeta primers. Method: immunoSEQ multiplex PCR; TCRdb's copy keeps in-frame clones and lacks some. The sample has about 140,000 clones, around 80% seen once. Sequencing was performed on PBMCs. The receptors here all came from a female donor in good health and CMV-seronegative.

The genes are TRBV7-2 and TRBJ2-7; D perhaps matches TRBD1 (6 bases). Germline values: CDR1 SGHTA, CDR2 FQGNSA. The CDR3 consists of 15 residues. V shed 3 bases and J shed 0 bases, with 12 bases lying between them. CDR3: CASSFSGTTSYEQYF. In DNA form, the CDR3 reads TGTGCCAGCAGCTTTTCCGGGACAACCTCCTACGAGCAGTACTTC.

The V call is TRBV6-1, the J call TRBJ1-6; D remains unclear. Germline loops: CDR1 MNHNS, CDR2 SASEGT. Trimming took off 6 bases at V and 7 bases at J, with 7 bases between the two ends. The CDR3 has 12 amino acids. The CDR3 nucleotides are TGTGCCAGCAGCGCAGGAAATTCACCCCTCCACTTT. The encoded protein is CASSAGNSPLHF.

The gene calls are TRBV27 and TRBJ1-3; tentatively, D is TRBD1 (6 bases). V was pared by 5 bases and J by 0 bases, with 11 bases between. The germline gives CDR1 MNHEY, CDR2 SMNVEV (reference sequence). The CDR3 totals 15 residues. This chain's CDR3 is CASSRGSSSGNTIYF. CDR3 DNA: TGTGCCAGCAGTAGGGGGTCGAGCTCTGGAAACACCATATATTTT.

This sequence joins TRBV19 and TRBJ1-2, with 7 bases aligning to TRBD1. The trim removed 3 bases at V and 4 bases at J, leaving 5 bases unmatched. The germline gives CDR1 LNHDA, CDR2 SQIVND (reference sequence). CDR3 length equals 14 residues. The CDR3 loop reads CASSIVQGSYGYTF. The CDR3 DNA reads TGTGCCAGTAGTATCGTACAGGGGAGCTATGGCTACACCTTC.

J is TRBJ1-1 and V is TRBV6-5, with 7 bases matching TRBD1. This CDR3 spans 14 amino acids. V was pared by 6 bases and J by 0 bases, with 4 bases of the junction left unmatched. Germline-derived CDR1 and CDR2 are MNHEY and SVGAGI. Here the CDR3 reads CASSRDRVNTEAFF. CDR3 nucleotides: TGTGCCAGCAGCCGGGACAGAGTGAACACTGAAGCTTTCTTT.

The gene calls are TRBV29-1 and TRBJ1-2; weak D call: TRBD1 (6 bases). This CDR3 has 12 amino acids. Per the germline V gene, CDR1 is SQVTM and CDR2 is ANQGSEA. V gave up 7 bases and J gave up 2 bases, with 11 bases separating them. The CDR3 DNA sequence: TGCAGCGCATGGACAGCGAACTATGGCTACACCTTC. Protein sequence: CSAWTANYGYTF.

The chain combines TRBV7-2 with TRBJ1-1; D is uncertain. CDR1 and CDR2 (germline): SGHTA, FQGNSA. V shed 1 base and J shed 2 bases, with 8 bases lying between them. This CDR3 is 14 amino acids long. The CDR3 protein is CASSLGPVNTEAFF. The CDR3 coding sequence is TGTGCCAGCAGCTTAGGGCCCGTTAACACTGAAGCTTTCTTT. The entire variable domain, with the rest obtained from reference TRBV7-2 and TRBJ1-1, is as follows: GAGVSQSPSNKVTEKGKDVELRCDPISGHTALYWYRQSLGQGLEFLIYFQGNSAPDKSGLPSDRFSAERTGGSVSTLTIQRTQQEDSAVYLCASSLGPVNTEAFFGQGTRLTVV.

Only a few counts were recorded for this clone. This rearrangement joins TRBV6-1 to TRBJ1-5; TRBD1 matches 10 bases. V lost 4 bases to trimming and J lost 2 bases; unmatched junction nucleotides: 8. The germline gives CDR1 MNHNS, CDR2 SASEGT. The CDR3 contains 17 residues. Here the CDR3 DNA reads TGTGCCAGCAGTGCCGACAGGGGGCCCTTGGGCAATCAGCCCCAGCATTTT. Its translation: CASSADRGPLGNQPQHF.

The V and J genes are TRBV5-4 and TRBJ2-6, with 8 bases identical to TRBD1. Germline V gene data show CDR1 as SGHNT and CDR2 as YYREEE (reference sequence). V was pared by 4 bases and J by 1 base, with 7 bases of the junction left unmatched. This CDR3 contains 17 residues. The CDR3 coding sequence is TGTGCCAGCAGCAGTGGCCAGGGGGCATCTGGGGCCAACGTCCTGACTTTC. It codes for CASSSGQGASGANVLTF.

The V gene is TRBV7-6, the J gene TRBJ1-2; 7 positions agree with TRBD1. The CDR3 totals 14 residues. Germline-derived CDR1 and CDR2 are SGHVS and FNYEAQ. V shed 1 base, J shed 4 bases, and the junction held 3 bases outside the gene matches. In DNA, the CDR3 is TGTGCCAGCAGCTTAGGACAGGGAGGCTATGGCTACACCTTC. Translating it yields CASSLGQGGYGYTF.

This clone was detected only a few times. V gene TRBV7-6 combines with J gene TRBJ2-1; D not resolved. In germline, CDR1 is SGHVS, CDR2 FNYEAQ. The CDR3 runs 15 residues. The V end was cut by 3 bases, the J end by 6 bases, with 15 bases between. CDR3 region: CASSFSVERSNEQFF. For the CDR3, the DNA is TGTGCCAGCAGCTTTTCGGTGGAGAGATCCAATGAGCAGTTCTTC.

This clone was counted a single time. The chain links TRBV6-5 to TRBJ1-6; the D is unclear. Germline CDR1 reads MNHEY; CDR2 reads SVGAGI. The CDR3 loop spans 14 amino acids. The V and J ends lost 6 bases and 13 bases respectively, with 19 bases between them. The CDR3 DNA sequence: TGTGCCAGCAGCCTTGGGCGACGAGGGCCGCCCCTCCACTTT. Encoded protein: CASSLGRRGPPLHF.

The gene calls are TRBV19 and TRBJ2-2; 12 positions agree with TRBD2. The CDR3 sequence is 16 residues long. The J segment lost 0 bases and the V segment lost 5 bases, leaving 1 base of the junction unmatched. Germline assignment: CDR1 LNHDA and CDR2 SQIVND (reference sequence). The CDR3 nucleotides are TGTGCCAGTAGTCGGACTAGCGGGGCGAACACCGGGGAGCTGTTTTTT. This sequence encodes CASSRTSGANTGELFF. Drawing the rest from reference TRBV19 and TRBJ2-2, the complete variable domain is DGGITQSPKYLFRKEGQNVTLSCEQNLNHDAMYWYRQDPGQGLRLIYYSQIVNDFQKGDIAEGYSVSREKKESFPLTVTSAQKNPTAFYLCASSRTSGANTGELFFGEGSRLTVL.

This clone was observed a single time. The chain couples TRBV9 to TRBJ2-7; D might be TRBD2 (6 bases). The length of the CDR3 is 14 residues. Germline lookup yields CDR1 SGDLS and CDR2 YYNGEE. Trimming left V 4 bases short and J 1 base short, with 12 bases between. The CDR3 DNA follows: TGTGCCAGCAGCCGGGACTTGTATTCCTACGAGCAGTACTTC. Encoded protein: CASSRDLYSYEQYF.

Only one count was recorded for this clone. The chain employs TRBV5-1 and TRBJ1-1, with 10 bases that match TRBD1. V gave up 4 bases and J gave up 4 bases; unmatched junction bases: 7. The V gene's germline CDR1 is SGHRS and CDR2 YFSETQ. The CDR3 sequence is 15 residues long. Here the CDR3 reads CASSPRQGASTEAFF. CDR3 coding DNA: TGCGCCAGCAGCCCGCGACAGGGGGCGAGCACTGAAGCTTTCTTT.

The V and J genes are TRBV28 and TRBJ2-5; 11 nucleotides match TRBD2. V was pared by 5 bases and J by 1 base, with 3 bases of the junction left unmatched. CDR1 is MDHEN and CDR2 is SYDVKM in the germline V gene. The CDR3 runs 15 residues. The CDR3 region is CASSQLAGGQETQYF. The CDR3 region has the DNA TGTGCCAGCAGTCAGCTAGCGGGAGGCCAAGAGACCCAGTACTTC.

The sample holds one count of this clone. This chain connects TRBV19 to TRBJ2-7; TRBD1 might be the D (5 bases). V was shortened by 5 bases and J by 3 bases, with 14 bases between the two germline ends. The CDR3 is 14 amino acids. Germline CDR1 reads LNHDA; CDR2 reads SQIVND (reference sequence). The CDR3 sequence is CASSGPSRDYEQYF. The CDR3 DNA reads as TGTGCCAGTAGTGGACCTTCCAGGGACTACGAGCAGTACTTC. Combining the CDR3 with reference TRBV19 and TRBJ2-7 gives the whole variable domain DGGITQSPKYLFRKEGQNVTLSCEQNLNHDAMYWYRQDPGQGLRLIYYSQIVNDFQKGDIAEGYSVSREKKESFPLTVTSAQKNPTAFYLCASSGPSRDYEQYFGPGTRLTVT.

This clone has only one observation. The chain joins TRBV7-9 to TRBJ2-5; 8 bases fit TRBD2. Germline trimming cut 7 bases from V and 8 bases from J; bases unmatched to any gene: 18. The CDR3 totals 16 residues. Germline CDR1 SEHNR, CDR2 FQNEAQ (reference sequence). The CDR3 loop is CASIPQGGGTWITQYF. The CDR3, as DNA: TGTGCCAGCATACCCCAGGGCGGGGGGACCTGGATAACCCAGTACTTC.

The genes are TRBV5-1 and TRBJ2-7; possible D gene TRBD1, 7 bases. This CDR3 comprises 15 residues. Germline V lookup: CDR1 SGHRS, CDR2 YFSETQ. V gave up 6 bases and J gave up 7 bases, with 23 bases separating them. This CDR3 reads CASTPLEGAGGEQYF. The CDR3 nucleotides read TGCGCCAGCACCCCGCTGGAGGGGGCAGGAGGGGAGCAGTACTTC.

The chain recombines TRBV7-9 with TRBJ2-3; 7 bases are a match to TRBD2. CDR1 is SEHNR and CDR2 is FQNEAQ in the germline V gene (reference sequence). The CDR3 has 17 amino acids. The V segment lost 5 bases and the J segment 1 base; nucleotides outside the gene matches: 12. CDR3 sequence (DNA): TGTGCCAGCAGCGGATTAGTTCTAGCGGAGGGCACAGATACGCAGTATTTT. This encodes CASSGLVLAEGTDTQYF.

This clone was seen just once. This chain links TRBV28 with TRBJ2-5, with 8 bases lining up with TRBD2. The trim removed 6 bases at V and 0 bases at J, leaving 6 bases unmatched. CDR1 is MDHEN, CDR2 SYDVKM, per germline. The CDR3 sequence is 15 residues long. This CDR3 is CASSLAGGYQETQYF. The CDR3 nucleotides read TGTGCCAGCAGCCTAGCGGGTGGGTACCAAGAGACCCAGTACTTC.

As concerns this clone: The same CDR3 arises from other DNA sequences in this sample as well. The V gene is TRBV27, the J gene TRBJ2-7; 8 bases line up with TRBD1. CDR1 and CDR2 from the germline V gene are MNHEY and SMNVEV (reference sequence). V lost 2 bases and J lost 4; bases outside the gene matches: 4. The CDR3 totals 14 residues. The CDR3 bases are TGTGCCAGCAGTTTAGGGACAGGTTCATACGAGCAGTACTTC. It yields the protein CASSLGTGSYEQYF.

This clone was seen once. The chain joins TRBV11-2 to TRBJ1-2, with TRBD1 identical over 9 bases. Germline V gene sequence: CDR1 SGHAT, CDR2 FQNNGV. With 5 bases clipped from V and 4 bases from J, the junction kept 11 bases outside the gene matches. The CDR3 extends over 16 amino acids. The CDR3: CASSTRAGTGSYGYTF. CDR3 in DNA: TGTGCCAGCAGCACGCGGGCAGGGACAGGGAGCTATGGCTACACCTTC.

V and J are TRBV5-4 and TRBJ1-1; no firm D call. Germline values: CDR1 SGHNT, CDR2 YYREEE (reference sequence). The CDR3 loop spans 13 amino acids. Trimming shortened V by 1 base and J by 6 bases, and 10 bases separated the two germline ends. The CDR3 DNA is TGTGCCAGCAGCTTGTACGGGAGGGCTGAAGCTTTCTTT. Translation gives CASSLYGRAEAFF.

The chain links TRBV30 to TRBJ1-3; 7 positions match TRBD1. CDR3 length: 13 residues. Germline V gene data show CDR1 as GTSNPN and CDR2 as SVGIG (reference sequence). The V and J ends lost 7 bases and 0 bases, in that order; junction bases with no gene match: 3. The CDR3 is CASGQSSGNTIYF. The CDR3 DNA follows: TGTGCCTCGGGACAGAGCTCTGGAAACACCATATATTTT. Variable domain in full (rest from reference TRBV30 and TRBJ1-3): SQTIHQWPATLVQPVGSPLSLECTVEGTSNPNLYWYRQAAGRGLQLLFYSVGIGQISSEVPQNLSASRPQDRQFILSSKKLLLSDSGFYLCASGQSSGNTIYFGEGSWLTVV.

This rearrangement joins TRBV5-1 to TRBJ2-7, with 7 bases fitting TRBD1. The CDR3 consists of 11 residues. Germline V gene lookup returns CDR1 SGHRS and CDR2 YFSETQ. V shed 6 bases and J 8 bases; nucleotides not matched to a gene: 5. The CDR3 loop is CASTQTGKQYF. The DNA of the CDR3 is TGCGCCAGCACCCAGACAGGGAAGCAGTACTTC.

The genes are TRBV7-6 and TRBJ2-5; possible D gene TRBD2, 5 bases. CDR1 and CDR2 (germline): SGHVS, FNYEAQ. Trimming removed 5 bases at V and 0 bases at J, with 10 bases between. CDR3 length: 14 amino acids. CDR3 in DNA: TGTGCCAGCAGCCACAGCGGAAACCAAGAGACCCAGTACTTC. It codes for CASSHSGNQETQYF.

This chain uses TRBV5-5 with TRBJ2-7; the D is unclear. The CDR3 sequence is 18 residues long. CDR1 is SGHKS and CDR2 is YYEKEE in the germline V gene (reference sequence). With 0 bases removed from V and 3 bases from J, the gap between germline ends came to 22 bases. The CDR3 is CASSLVAGASSGLYEQYF. The CDR3 DNA reads TGTGCCAGCAGCTTGGTGGCCGGCGCTAGTTCCGGTCTCTACGAGCAGTACTTC.